This T cell receptor beta chain was found in a study of cytomegalovirus exposure and HLA in healthy donors. Comment on this clone: Antigen: not known.

Trimming at V came to 4 bases and at J to 3 bases, leaving 7 bases not matched to a gene. CDR3 length equals 16 residues. Germline CDR1 is SGHTA and CDR2 is FQGTGA. The study ran its PCR with 60 Vbeta and 13 Jbeta primers. Sequencing was performed with immunoSEQ multiplex PCR; in TCRdb, only in-frame clones are kept and a portion is missing. The table gives 150,000 to 200,000 clones; the top ten clones make up approximately 0.82% of it. Study-wide results and limits: A later analysis found most CMV-associated TCR beta chains apparently HLA-restricted. In a later analysis, TCR beta V- and J-gene trimming was associated with a missense DCLRE1C variant.

This receptor was identified in a young woman in good health and CMV-seropositive. This chain connects TRBV7-3 to TRBJ2-2, with 8 bases aligning to TRBD2. The sample consisted of PBMCs. CDR3 nucleotides: TGTGCCAGCAGCTCGCCTACGGGGGGGTACACCGGGGAGCTGTTTTTT. It translates to CASSSPTGGYTGELFF.